Shown below are 5 T cell receptor beta chains from a single sample sequenced in a study of T cell responses to AZD1222 COVID-19 vaccine. TCRdb's copy holds only in-frame clones and misses some; the assay was immunoSEQ multiplex PCR. Among 100,000 or so clones listed, 88% were seen once. The material sequenced was peripheral blood, taken on day 0 of AZD1222 vaccination. Source of these receptors: an adult in good health.

This rearrangement joins TRBV18 to TRBJ2-1; 10 bases fit TRBD2. The germline gives CDR1 KGHSH, CDR2 LQKENI. Trimming removed 5 bases from V and 1 base from J; junction bases left unmatched: 8. This CDR3 is built from 17 residues. This CDR3 is CASSGRLAGVSYNEQFF. The CDR3 coding sequence is TGTGCCAGCTCAGGGCGCCTAGCGGGAGTTTCCTACAATGAGCAGTTCTTC. The variable domain in full, completed from reference TRBV18 and TRBJ2-1, reads NAGVMQNPRHLVRRRGQEARLRCSPMKGHSHVYWYRQLPEEGLKFMVYLQKENIIDESGMPKERFSAEFPKEGPSILRIQQVVRGDSAAYFCASSGRLAGVSYNEQFFGPGTRLTVL.

The rearrangement links TRBV18 to TRBJ2-3; D gene ambiguous. The germline CDR1 and CDR2 sequences are KGHSH and LQKENI. The CDR3 runs to 15 residues. With 4 bases removed from V and 0 bases from J, the gap between germline ends came to 11 bases. CDR3 DNA sequence: TGTGCCAGCTCACTTTCTAGGGATAGCACAGATACGCAGTATTTT. This translates into CASSLSRDSTDTQYF.

The chain has TRBV28 and TRBJ2-7, with 8 positions matching TRBD1. CDR1 MDHEN and CDR2 SYDVKM come from the germline V gene. This CDR3 contains 16 residues. V shed 5 bases, J shed 0 bases, and the junction held 9 bases outside the gene matches. The CDR3 bases are TGTGCCAGCAGTCCCCTAGGGGACAGGAGCTCCTACGAGCAGTACTTC. The encoded protein is CASSPLGDRSSYEQYF.

This clone was seen a handful of times. This chain links TRBV7-8 with TRBJ1-1, with unresolved D. There are 15 residues in the CDR3. Trimming pared 8 bases from V and 0 bases from J, leaving 16 bases between. Germline CDR1 SGHVS, CDR2 FQNEAQ. Written as DNA, the CDR3 is TGTGCCAGCCTTAGGGATCTAGGGATGAACACTGAAGCTTTCTTT. This translates into CASLRDLGMNTEAFF.

This sequence joins TRBV11-3 and TRBJ2-2; perhaps TRBD1 as D (5 bases). This CDR3 has 14 amino acids. The V end lost 6 bases, the J end lost 1 base, and 9 bases lay between the germline ends. Germline-derived CDR1 and CDR2 are SGHNT and YENEEA. DNA of the CDR3: TGTGCCAGCAGATACCAGGGGAACACCGGGGAGCTGTTTTTT. This gives the protein CASRYQGNTGELFF.